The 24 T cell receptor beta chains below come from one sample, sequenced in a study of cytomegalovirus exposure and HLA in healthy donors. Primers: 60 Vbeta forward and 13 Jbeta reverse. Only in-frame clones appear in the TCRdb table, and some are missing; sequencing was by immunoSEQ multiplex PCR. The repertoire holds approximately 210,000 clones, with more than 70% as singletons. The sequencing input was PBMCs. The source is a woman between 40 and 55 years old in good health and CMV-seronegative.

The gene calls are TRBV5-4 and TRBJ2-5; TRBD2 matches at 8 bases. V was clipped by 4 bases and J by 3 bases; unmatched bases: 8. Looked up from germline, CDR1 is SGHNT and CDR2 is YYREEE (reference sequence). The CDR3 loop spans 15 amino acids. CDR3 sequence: CASSRVAGREETQYF. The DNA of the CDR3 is TGTGCCAGCAGCCGGGTAGCGGGGCGGGAAGAGACCCAGTACTTC. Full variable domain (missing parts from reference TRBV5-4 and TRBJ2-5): ETGVTQSPTHLIKTRGQQVTLRCSSQSGHNTVSWYQQALGQGPQFIFQYYREEENGRGNFPPRFSGLQFPNYSSELNVNALELDDSALYLCASSRVAGREETQYFGPGTRLLVL.

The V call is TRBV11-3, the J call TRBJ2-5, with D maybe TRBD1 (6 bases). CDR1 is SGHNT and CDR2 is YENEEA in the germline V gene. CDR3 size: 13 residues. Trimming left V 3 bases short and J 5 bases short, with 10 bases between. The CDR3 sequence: CASSFRQGETQYF. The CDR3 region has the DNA TGTGCCAGCAGCTTCCGGCAGGGGGAGACCCAGTACTTC.

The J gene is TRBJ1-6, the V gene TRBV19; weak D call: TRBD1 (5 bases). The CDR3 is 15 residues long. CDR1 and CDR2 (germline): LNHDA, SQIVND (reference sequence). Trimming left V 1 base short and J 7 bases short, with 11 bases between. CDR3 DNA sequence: TGTGCCAGTAGTATAGGGGGGGTTGAGAATTCACCCCTCCACTTT. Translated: CASSIGGVENSPLHF.

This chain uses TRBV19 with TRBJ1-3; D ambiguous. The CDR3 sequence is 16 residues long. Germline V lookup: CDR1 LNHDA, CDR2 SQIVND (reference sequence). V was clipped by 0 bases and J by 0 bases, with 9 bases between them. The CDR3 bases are TGTGCCAGTAGTATAGACAGGCCGGTCTCTGGAAACACCATATATTTT. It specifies CASSIDRPVSGNTIYF.

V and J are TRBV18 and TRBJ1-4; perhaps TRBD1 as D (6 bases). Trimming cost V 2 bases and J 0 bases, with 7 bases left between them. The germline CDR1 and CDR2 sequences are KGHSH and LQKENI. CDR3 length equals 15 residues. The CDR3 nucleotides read TGTGCCAGCTCACCAGCAGGGGCAACTAATGAAAAACTGTTTTTT. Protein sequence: CASSPAGATNEKLFF.

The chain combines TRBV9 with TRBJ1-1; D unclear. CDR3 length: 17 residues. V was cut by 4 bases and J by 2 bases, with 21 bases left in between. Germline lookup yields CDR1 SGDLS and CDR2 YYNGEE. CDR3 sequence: CASSHPGNWAVNTEAFF. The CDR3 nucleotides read TGTGCCAGCAGCCACCCAGGTAATTGGGCCGTAAACACTGAAGCTTTCTTT.

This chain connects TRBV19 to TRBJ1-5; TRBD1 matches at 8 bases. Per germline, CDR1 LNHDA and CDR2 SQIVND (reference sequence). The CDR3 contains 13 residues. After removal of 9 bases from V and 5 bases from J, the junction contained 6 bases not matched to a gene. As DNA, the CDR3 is TGTGCCAGCATGGGACAGGCTTATCAGCCCCAGCATTTT. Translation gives CASMGQAYQPQHF.

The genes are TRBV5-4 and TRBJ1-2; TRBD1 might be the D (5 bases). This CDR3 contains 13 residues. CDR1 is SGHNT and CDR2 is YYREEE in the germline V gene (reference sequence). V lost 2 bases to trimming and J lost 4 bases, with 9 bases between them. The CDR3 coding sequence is TGTGCCAGCAGCTTACGGACAACCTATGGCTACACCTTC. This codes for CASSLRTTYGYTF.

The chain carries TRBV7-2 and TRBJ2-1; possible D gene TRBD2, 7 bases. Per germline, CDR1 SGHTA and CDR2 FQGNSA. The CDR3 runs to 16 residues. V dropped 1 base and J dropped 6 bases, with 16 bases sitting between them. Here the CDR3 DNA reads TGTGCCAGCAGCTTAGGGGGGGGCCAGGTTACCAATGAGCAGTTCTTC. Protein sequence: CASSLGGGQVTNEQFF.

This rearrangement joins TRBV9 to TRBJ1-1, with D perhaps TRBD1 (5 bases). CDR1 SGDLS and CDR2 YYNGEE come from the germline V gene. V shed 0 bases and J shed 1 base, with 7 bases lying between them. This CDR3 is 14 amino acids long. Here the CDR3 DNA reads TGTGCCAGCAGCGTAGTGACAGAGAACACTGAAGCTTTCTTT. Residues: CASSVVTENTEAFF.

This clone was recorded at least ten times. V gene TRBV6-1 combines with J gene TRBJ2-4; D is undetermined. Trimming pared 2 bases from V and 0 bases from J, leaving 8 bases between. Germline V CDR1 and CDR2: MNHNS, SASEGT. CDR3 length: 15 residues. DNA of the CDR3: TGTGCCAGCAGTGAACCAGGTGAAGCCAAAAACATTCAGTACTTC. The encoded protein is CASSEPGEAKNIQYF.

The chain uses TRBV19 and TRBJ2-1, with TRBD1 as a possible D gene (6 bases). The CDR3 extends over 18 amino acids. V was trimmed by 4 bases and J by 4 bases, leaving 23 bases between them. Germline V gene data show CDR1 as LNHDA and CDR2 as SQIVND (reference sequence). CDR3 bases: TGTGCCAGTAGTAGGGGGCTTGGAGCCGAAGGGTTTTACAATGAGCAGTTCTTC. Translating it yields CASSRGLGAEGFYNEQFF. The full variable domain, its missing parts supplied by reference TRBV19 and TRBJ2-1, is DGGITQSPKYLFRKEGQNVTLSCEQNLNHDAMYWYRQDPGQGLRLIYYSQIVNDFQKGDIAEGYSVSREKKESFPLTVTSAQKNPTAFYLCASSRGLGAEGFYNEQFFGPGTRLTVL.

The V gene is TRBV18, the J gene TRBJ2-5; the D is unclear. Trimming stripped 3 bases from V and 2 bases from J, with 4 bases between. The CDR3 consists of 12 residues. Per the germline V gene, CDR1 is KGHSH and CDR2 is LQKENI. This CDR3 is CASSPTQETQYF. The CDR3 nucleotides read TGTGCCAGCTCACCCACTCAAGAGACCCAGTACTTC.

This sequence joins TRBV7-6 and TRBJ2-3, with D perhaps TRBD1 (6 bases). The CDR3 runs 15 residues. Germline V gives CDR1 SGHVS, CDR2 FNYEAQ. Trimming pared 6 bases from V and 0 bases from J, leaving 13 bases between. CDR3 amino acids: CASRTGWSSTDTQYF. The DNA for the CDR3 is TGTGCCAGCAGGACAGGCTGGTCTAGCACAGATACGCAGTATTTT.

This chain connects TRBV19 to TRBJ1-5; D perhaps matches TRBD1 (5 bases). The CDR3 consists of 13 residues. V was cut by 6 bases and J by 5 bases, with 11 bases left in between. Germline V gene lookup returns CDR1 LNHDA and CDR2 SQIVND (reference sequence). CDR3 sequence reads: CASRRTGDQPQHF. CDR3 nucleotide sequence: TGTGCCAGTAGGAGAACAGGTGATCAGCCCCAGCATTTT.

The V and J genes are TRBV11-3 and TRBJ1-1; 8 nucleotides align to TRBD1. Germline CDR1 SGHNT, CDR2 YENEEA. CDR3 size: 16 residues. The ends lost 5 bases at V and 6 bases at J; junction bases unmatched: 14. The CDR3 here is CASSRVYRGTSAEAFF. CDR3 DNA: TGTGCCAGCAGCCGGGTCTACAGGGGGACGAGCGCTGAAGCTTTCTTT. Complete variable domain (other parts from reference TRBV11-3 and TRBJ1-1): EAGVVQSPRYKIIEKKQPVAFWCNPISGHNTLYWYLQNLGQGPELLIRYENEEAVDDSQLPKDRFSAERLKGVDSTLKIQPAELGDSAVYLCASSRVYRGTSAEAFFGQGTRLTVV.

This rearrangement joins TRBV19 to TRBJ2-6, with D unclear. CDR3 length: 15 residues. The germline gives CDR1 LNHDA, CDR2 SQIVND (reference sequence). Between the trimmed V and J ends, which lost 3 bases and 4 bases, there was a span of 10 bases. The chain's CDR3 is CASSIAATGANVLTF. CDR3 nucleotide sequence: TGTGCCAGTAGTATCGCAGCGACCGGGGCCAACGTCCTGACTTTC. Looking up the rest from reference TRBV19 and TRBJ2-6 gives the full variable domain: DGGITQSPKYLFRKEGQNVTLSCEQNLNHDAMYWYRQDPGQGLRLIYYSQIVNDFQKGDIAEGYSVSREKKESFPLTVTSAQKNPTAFYLCASSIAATGANVLTFGAGSRLTVL.

The CDR3 spells CSVMGLANGGELFF. In nucleotides, the CDR3 is TGCAGCGTTATGGGACTAGCTAACGGCGGGGAGCTGTTTTTT. The rearrangement uses TRBV29-1 and TRBJ2-2, with 9 bases lining up with TRBD2. The CDR3 totals 14 residues. The V segment lost 5 bases and the J segment 7 bases; nucleotides outside the gene matches: 8. Germline CDR1 is SQVTM and CDR2 is ANQGSEA.

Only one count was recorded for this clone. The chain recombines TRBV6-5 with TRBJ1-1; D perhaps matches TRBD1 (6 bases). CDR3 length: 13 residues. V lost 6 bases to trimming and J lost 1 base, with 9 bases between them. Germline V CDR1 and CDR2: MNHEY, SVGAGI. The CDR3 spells CASRTQGNTEAFF. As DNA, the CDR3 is TGTGCCAGCAGGACACAGGGGAACACTGAAGCTTTCTTT.

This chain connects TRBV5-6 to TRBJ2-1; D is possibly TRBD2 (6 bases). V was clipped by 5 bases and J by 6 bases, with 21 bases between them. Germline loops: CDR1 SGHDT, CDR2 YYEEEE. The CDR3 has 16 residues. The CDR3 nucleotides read TGTGCCAGCAGGAAATCCGGGACTTTACCCACCAATGAGCAGTTCTTC. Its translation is CASRKSGTLPTNEQFF.

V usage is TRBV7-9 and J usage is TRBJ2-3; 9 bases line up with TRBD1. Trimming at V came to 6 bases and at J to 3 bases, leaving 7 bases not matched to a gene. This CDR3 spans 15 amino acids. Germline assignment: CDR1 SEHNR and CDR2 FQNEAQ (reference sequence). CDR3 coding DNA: TGTGCCAGCAGTTGGACAGGGGCCTATACAGATACGCAGTATTTT. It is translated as CASSWTGAYTDTQYF.

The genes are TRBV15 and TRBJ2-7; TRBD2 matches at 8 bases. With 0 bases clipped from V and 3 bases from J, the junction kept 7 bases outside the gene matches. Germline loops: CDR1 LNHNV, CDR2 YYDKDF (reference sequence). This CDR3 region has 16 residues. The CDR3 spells CATSRESAGVGYEQYF. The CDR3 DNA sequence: TGTGCCACCAGCAGAGAATCAGCGGGAGTTGGCTACGAGCAGTACTTC.

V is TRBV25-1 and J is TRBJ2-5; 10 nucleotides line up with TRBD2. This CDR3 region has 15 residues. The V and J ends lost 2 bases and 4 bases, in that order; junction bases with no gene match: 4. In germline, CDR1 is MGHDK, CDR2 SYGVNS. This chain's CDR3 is CASSERLAGVETQYF. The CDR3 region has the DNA TGTGCCAGCAGTGAAAGACTAGCGGGTGTAGAGACCCAGTACTTC.

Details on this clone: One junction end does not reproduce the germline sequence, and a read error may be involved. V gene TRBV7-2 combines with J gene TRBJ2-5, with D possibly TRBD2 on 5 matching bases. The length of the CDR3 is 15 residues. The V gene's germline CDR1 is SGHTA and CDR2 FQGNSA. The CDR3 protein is CASTLSGEVRKTQYF. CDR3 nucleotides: TGTGCCAGCACCTTATCCGGGGAAGTGAGGAAGACCCAGTACTTC.